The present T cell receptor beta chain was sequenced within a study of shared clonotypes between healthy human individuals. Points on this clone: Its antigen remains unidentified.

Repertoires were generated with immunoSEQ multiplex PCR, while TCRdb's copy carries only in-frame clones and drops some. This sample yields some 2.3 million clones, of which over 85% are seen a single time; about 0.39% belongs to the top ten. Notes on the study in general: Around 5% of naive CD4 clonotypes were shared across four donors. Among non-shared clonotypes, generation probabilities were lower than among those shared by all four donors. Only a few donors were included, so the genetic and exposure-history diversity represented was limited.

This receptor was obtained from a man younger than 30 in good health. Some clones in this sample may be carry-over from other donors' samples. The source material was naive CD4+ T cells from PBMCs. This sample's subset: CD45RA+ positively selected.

As DNA, the CDR3 is TGTGCCAGCAGCTTGGCCCCCCTGGGGGATTTCGGCTACACCTTC. Translating gives CASSLAPLGDFGYTF. V is TRBV5-5 and J is TRBJ1-2, with D perhaps matching TRBD1 (5 bases). Per germline, CDR1 SGHKS and CDR2 YYEKEE (reference sequence). Trimming removed 0 bases at V and 8 bases at J, with 17 bases between. This CDR3 spans 15 amino acids.